This T cell receptor (beta chain) appears in the sequencing data of a study of T cells after posttransplantation cyclophosphamide. Study-wide results and caveats: Tissue-infiltrating T cells from skin or gut overlapped little with blood T cells.

Only in-frame clones appear in the TCRdb table, and some are missing; sequencing was by immunoSEQ multiplex PCR. Among about 6,900 clones listed, around 72% were seen once. Concerning this clone: Antigen unknown.

The sample was memory CD4+ T cells sorted from blood. The source of this sequence is a woman in her forties or fifties in good health and a related stem cell transplant donor.

CDR3 nucleotide sequence: TGTGCCATCAGCGTACTAGCGGGAGGAGCAAGCACGCAGTATTTT. Translating gives CAISVLAGGASTQYF. The rearrangement joins TRBV10-3 to TRBJ2-3; 12 bases map to TRBD2. Germline V lookup: CDR1 ENHRY, CDR2 SYGVKD. V was pared by 6 bases and J by 9 bases, with 10 bases of the junction left unmatched. The CDR3 is 15 residues long.